The clone carrying this T cell receptor beta chain appeared many times. What it binds is unknown. The data were taken from a study of CD8 T cells in ankylosing spondylitis. Germline-derived CDR1 and CDR2 are LNHDA and SQIVND (reference sequence). The CDR3 runs to 13 residues. V lost 4 bases and J lost 8, with 12 bases in between. TCRdb itself ran the 5' RACE reads through MiXCR, one entry per CDR3 protein. The table has about 200,000 distinct CDR3 sequences, just under 7.5% seen once. Broader study findings: Disease-linked clones reportedly concentrated significantly in matched ankylosing spondylitis synovial fluid. A TCR beta motif of eight or nine highly homologous variants seemed to mark ankylosing spondylitis blood.

The sequence came from a male donor with ankylosing spondylitis. The sample taken for sequencing was blood, either unsorted or a sorted T cell fraction (not recorded which). This rearrangement joins TRBV19 to TRBJ2-1; D is tentatively TRBD1 or TRBD2 (5 bases each). For the CDR3, the DNA is TGTGCCAGTAGTAGGGACCGTAGGGATGAGCAGTTCTTC. Residues: CASSRDRRDEQFF.